Presented here are 26 T cell receptor beta chains from one specimen sequenced in a study of CD8+ T cells in alopecia areata (dated 2018 in TCRdb). Explained via the paper, the time point label denotes: about four weeks on oral tofacitinib. This specimen's treatment or condition label, per the study, means: oral pan-JAK inhibitor, 5-10 mg twice daily. The method behind the library was the immunoSEQ multiplex PCR assay. For TCR sequencing, RNA was extracted from every sample and reverse transcribed into cDNA to serve as template. TCRdb limited this immuneACCESS table to in-frame rearrangements with V and J called. A share of clones is missing; checked studies link under half to unresolved V genes, and the rest is unexplained. The sample yields 110,000 to 150,000 clones; roughly 54% were counted once. The ten most abundant clones make up about 15% of the sample. The input for sequencing was CD8+ T cells sorted from blood, taken at week 4, from a patient treated with tofacitinib. These receptors were taken from a human donor with alopecia areata.

The chain joins TRBV9 to TRBJ1-6; tentative D call: TRBD1 (6 bases). V was cut by 6 bases and J by 6 bases, with 22 bases left in between. The CDR3 has 17 amino acids. From germline, CDR1 is SGDLS and CDR2 YYNGEE. The CDR3 spells CASTDPASGVGNSPLHF. DNA for the CDR3: TGTGCCAGCACCGATCCTGCATCAGGGGTGGGTAATTCACCCCTCCACTTT. Drawing the rest from reference TRBV9 and TRBJ1-6, the complete variable domain is DSGVTQTPKHLITATGQRVTLRCSPRSGDLSVYWYQQSLDQGLQFLIQYYNGEERAKGNILERFSAQQFPDLHSELNLSSLELGDSALYFCASTDPASGVGNSPLHFGNGTRLTVT.

This clone was observed a handful of times. The J gene is TRBJ2-1, the V gene TRBV7-9; D not certain. Trimming stripped 5 bases from V and 10 bases from J, with 15 bases between. The CDR3 consists of 13 residues. From germline, CDR1 is SEHNR and CDR2 FQNEAQ (reference sequence). The CDR3 region has the DNA TGTGCCAGCAGCCCCCCCATAGAGGTCGAGCAGTTCTTC. Its translation is CASSPPIEVEQFF.

J is TRBJ2-1 and V is TRBV5-1; D perhaps matches TRBD2 (5 bases). CDR3 size: 13 residues. Germline V gives CDR1 SGHRS, CDR2 YFSETQ. V lost 1 base, J lost 10 bases, and 12 bases lay in between. CDR3 region: CASSLYGDHEQFF. The DNA of the CDR3 is TGCGCCAGCAGCTTGTACGGGGATCACGAGCAGTTCTTC.

In this sample, this clone turned up a few times. The V and J genes are TRBV10-3 and TRBJ2-7; 7 bases are shared with TRBD1. CDR3 length: 16 amino acids. Germline V lookup: CDR1 ENHRY, CDR2 SYGVKD. Trimming at V came to 2 bases and at J to 0 bases, leaving 7 bases not matched to a gene. CDR3 coding DNA: TGTGCCATCAGTGAGCCAGGGGGACGGAGCTCCTACGAGCAGTACTTC. This codes for CAISEPGGRSSYEQYF.

The CDR3 DNA is TGTGCCACCAGCAGAGGACAGGGAATTGGCTACGAGCAGTACTTC. Protein product: CATSRGQGIGYEQYF. The rearrangement uses TRBV15 and TRBJ2-7, with TRBD1 matching 7 bases. This CDR3 contains 15 residues. The V gene end was trimmed by 1 base and the J gene end by 3 bases; junction bases not matched to a gene: 6. Germline assignment: CDR1 LNHNV and CDR2 YYDKDF (reference sequence).

V is TRBV30 and J is TRBJ2-1; D unclear. CDR1 and CDR2 from the germline V gene are GTSNPN and SVGIG (reference sequence). The length of the CDR3 is 11 residues. V lost 2 bases to trimming and J lost 7 bases, with 6 bases between them. Here the CDR3 reads CAWSPQNEQFF. The DNA of the CDR3 is TGTGCCTGGAGTCCGCAAAATGAGCAGTTCTTC.

The gene calls are TRBV2 and TRBJ2-1, with 11 bases fitting TRBD1. V was pared by 3 bases and J by 8 bases, with 3 bases of the junction left unmatched. The CDR3 totals 14 residues. Germline values: CDR1 SNHLY, CDR2 FYNNEI. The CDR3 sequence: CASSDGQGADEQFF. The CDR3 DNA follows: TGTGCCAGCAGTGATGGACAGGGGGCCGATGAGCAGTTCTTC.

The chain carries TRBV15 and TRBJ1-2, with D hard to call. This CDR3 region has 15 residues. Deletions cut 0 bases from V and 5 bases from J, with 13 bases between. In germline, CDR1 is LNHNV, CDR2 YYDKDF (reference sequence). The CDR3 DNA reads TGTGCCACCAGCAGAGACCCCGGGGATCCTTATGGCTACACCTTC. It encodes CATSRDPGDPYGYTF.

The rearrangement joins TRBV29-1 to TRBJ2-7; 12 positions agree with TRBD1. CDR3 length: 14 residues. In germline, CDR1 is SQVTM, CDR2 ANQGSEA. J lost 2 bases, V lost 6 bases, and 5 bases had no gene match. The CDR3 DNA follows: TGCAGCGTGGGACAGGGGGCCGGGGCCTACGAGCAGTACTTC. Protein product: CSVGQGAGAYEQYF.

The V call is TRBV12-5, the J call TRBJ2-1; 8 bases match TRBD1. V lost 6 bases to trimming and J lost 8 bases; unmatched junction nucleotides: 9. The CDR3 has 14 residues. Germline CDR1 and CDR2: LGHNT and FRNRAP. The CDR3 sequence: CASGTGTGVYEQFF. The CDR3 DNA reads as TGTGCTAGTGGAACCGGGACAGGAGTGTATGAGCAGTTCTTC.

The rearrangement links TRBV9 to TRBJ1-2; D gene unclear. Germline CDR1 is SGDLS and CDR2 is YYNGEE. V was cut by 5 bases and J by 1 base, with 9 bases left in between. This CDR3 is 13 amino acids long. CDR3 sequence: CASREMDNYGYTF. CDR3 coding DNA: TGTGCCAGCAGGGAAATGGATAACTATGGCTACACCTTC.

The chain links TRBV30 to TRBJ2-7, with a possible D match to TRBD2 (5 bases). The CDR3 runs to 13 residues. Trimming pared 5 bases from V and 1 base from J, leaving 12 bases between. The germline V gene has CDR1 GTSNPN and CDR2 SVGIG (reference sequence). CDR3 sequence reads: CAWDITGSYEQYF. The CDR3 DNA is TGTGCCTGGGACATCACGGGGTCCTACGAGCAGTACTTC.

This chain's CDR3 is CASSPRGGGYNEQFF. CDR3 in DNA: TGTGCCAGCAGCCCACGAGGGGGGGGATACAATGAGCAGTTCTTC. This chain links TRBV9 with TRBJ2-1, with TRBD2 as a possible D gene (7 bases). V was pared by 4 bases and J by 4 bases, with 15 bases between. The length of the CDR3 is 15 residues. Germline assignment: CDR1 SGDLS and CDR2 YYNGEE.

Only a few counts were recorded for this clone. The chain uses TRBV27 and TRBJ2-7, with D hard to call. The germline CDR1 and CDR2 sequences are MNHEY and SMNVEV (reference sequence). The CDR3 spans 12 residues. Trimming took off 4 bases at V and 6 bases at J, with 10 bases between the two ends. CDR3 residues: CASSSALPEQYF. The CDR3 DNA follows: TGTGCCAGCAGTTCAGCCCTCCCCGAGCAGTACTTC.

This clone was seen a handful of times. The J gene is TRBJ1-1, the V gene TRBV5-6; D perhaps matches TRBD1 (6 bases). The germline V gene has CDR1 SGHDT and CDR2 YYEEEE. V was pared by 2 bases and J by 0 bases, with 14 bases between. The CDR3 totals 16 residues. This CDR3 is CASSLLGGPMNTEAFF. For the CDR3, the DNA is TGTGCCAGCAGCTTATTGGGGGGGCCTATGAACACTGAAGCTTTCTTT.

The CDR3 nucleotides are TGTGCCAGCAGTGTAGAGGGTCTAAGCTATGGCTACACCTTC. This gives the protein CASSVEGLSYGYTF. This chain joins TRBV25-1 and TRBJ1-2; D uncertain. The germline V gene has CDR1 MGHDK and CDR2 SYGVNS. CDR3 size: 14 residues. V shed 4 bases and J shed 4 bases, with 13 bases lying between them.

This rearrangement joins TRBV18 to TRBJ2-1, with 10 bases that match TRBD1. Germline CDR1 KGHSH, CDR2 LQKENI. Trimming took 3 bases from V and 7 from J; bases not matched to a gene: 15. The CDR3 runs 18 residues. In nucleotides, the CDR3 is TGTGCCAGCTCACCTGGTGGTACCGGGACAGGGGTCGCGAATGAGCAGTTCTTC. Amino acid sequence: CASSPGGTGTGVANEQFF. Combining the CDR3 with reference TRBV18 and TRBJ2-1 gives the whole variable domain NAGVMQNPRHLVRRRGQEARLRCSPMKGHSHVYWYRQLPEEGLKFMVYLQKENIIDESGMPKERFSAEFPKEGPSILRIQQVVRGDSAAYFCASSPGGTGTGVANEQFFGPGTRLTVL.

The genes are TRBV21-1 and TRBJ1-1. TRBV21-1 is tagged as a pseudogene. This CDR3 is 11 amino acids long. This chain's CDR3 is CASSKGGEAFF. In DNA, the CDR3 is TGTGCCAGCAGCAAAGGGGGTGAAGCTTTCTTT.

The rearrangement links TRBV27 to TRBJ1-2, with D uncertain. Per the germline V gene, CDR1 is MNHEY and CDR2 is SMNVEV (reference sequence). CDR3 length: 13 amino acids. The V and J ends lost 3 bases and 4 bases respectively, with 9 bases between them. This chain's CDR3 is CASSFSQSYGYTF. Here the CDR3 DNA reads TGTGCCAGCAGTTTCTCCCAGTCCTATGGCTACACCTTC.

Only a few counts were recorded for this clone. The chain combines TRBV4-3 with TRBJ1-2; possibly TRBD1 for D (5 bases). This CDR3 contains 17 residues. Germline CDR1 is LGHNA and CDR2 is YSLEER. Trimming shortened V by 0 bases and J by 5 bases, and 19 bases separated the two germline ends. CDR3: CASSQDTVGGSPYGYTF. CDR3 nucleotide sequence: TGCGCCAGCAGCCAAGATACGGTCGGGGGGTCGCCATATGGCTACACCTTC.

J is TRBJ2-7 and V is TRBV7-9, with a possible D match to TRBD2 (5 bases). The V and J ends lost 1 base and 0 bases respectively, with 7 bases between them. CDR1 and CDR2 (germline): SEHNR, FQNEAQ (reference sequence). CDR3 size: 14 residues. CDR3 loop: CASSLGEISYEQYF. The CDR3 region has the DNA TGTGCCAGCAGCTTAGGGGAGATCTCCTACGAGCAGTACTTC.

The gene calls are TRBV9 and TRBJ1-1; no reliable D call. The CDR3 extends over 13 amino acids. CDR1 and CDR2 from the germline V gene are SGDLS and YYNGEE. Trimming cost V 0 bases and J 2 bases, with 5 bases left between them. CDR3 nucleotides: TGTGCCAGCAGCGTAGTCAGCAACACTGAAGCTTTCTTT. Protein product: CASSVVSNTEAFF.

The chain has TRBV27 and TRBJ2-1; D unresolved. Germline CDR1 MNHEY, CDR2 SMNVEV (reference sequence). This CDR3 comprises 15 residues. Trimming pared 2 bases from V and 2 bases from J, leaving 10 bases between. CDR3 DNA sequence: TGTGCCAGCAGTTTAAGCCAGCTCCCCTACAATGAGCAGTTCTTC. The encoded protein is CASSLSQLPYNEQFF.

This chain uses TRBV5-4 with TRBJ1-1; tentative D call: TRBD1 (6 bases). V lost 3 bases to trimming and J lost 7 bases, with 10 bases between them. Germline-derived CDR1 and CDR2 are SGHNT and YYREEE (reference sequence). The CDR3 sequence is 12 residues long. CDR3 coding DNA: TGTGCCAGCAGCTGGGGGGCAGATGAAGCTTTCTTT. Protein sequence: CASSWGADEAFF.

This clone has only one observation. The chain employs TRBV27 and TRBJ2-1; 10 positions match TRBD2. CDR1 is MNHEY, CDR2 SMNVEV, per germline (reference sequence). The CDR3 is 16 amino acids. The ends lost 0 bases at V and 5 bases at J; junction bases unmatched: 4. The CDR3 spells CASSLSRGTSDNEQFF. The CDR3 nucleotides are TGTGCCAGCAGTTTATCGCGCGGGACTAGCGACAATGAGCAGTTCTTC.

A few counts support this clone. This rearrangement joins TRBV6-6 to TRBJ2-5, with 7 bases identical to TRBD2. CDR1 and CDR2 from the germline V gene are MNHNY and SVGAGI (reference sequence). The CDR3 totals 16 residues. V lost 5 bases and J lost 2; bases outside the gene matches: 11. Here the CDR3 reads CASSKLAAALQETQYF. Written as DNA, the CDR3 is TGTGCCAGCAGTAAGCTAGCGGCGGCCCTACAAGAGACCCAGTACTTC.